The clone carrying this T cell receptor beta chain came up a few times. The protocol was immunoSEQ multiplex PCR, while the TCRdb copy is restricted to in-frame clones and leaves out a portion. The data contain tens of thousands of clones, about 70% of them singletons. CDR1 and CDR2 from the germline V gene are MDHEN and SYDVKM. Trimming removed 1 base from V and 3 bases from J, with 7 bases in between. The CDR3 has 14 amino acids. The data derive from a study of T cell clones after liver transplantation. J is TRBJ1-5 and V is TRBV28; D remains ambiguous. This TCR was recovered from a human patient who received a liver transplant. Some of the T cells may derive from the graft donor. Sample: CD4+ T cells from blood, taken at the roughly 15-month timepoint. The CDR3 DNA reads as TGTGCCAGCAGTTTATTCAGTCTCAATCAGCCCCAGCATTTT. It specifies CASSLFSLNQPQHF.